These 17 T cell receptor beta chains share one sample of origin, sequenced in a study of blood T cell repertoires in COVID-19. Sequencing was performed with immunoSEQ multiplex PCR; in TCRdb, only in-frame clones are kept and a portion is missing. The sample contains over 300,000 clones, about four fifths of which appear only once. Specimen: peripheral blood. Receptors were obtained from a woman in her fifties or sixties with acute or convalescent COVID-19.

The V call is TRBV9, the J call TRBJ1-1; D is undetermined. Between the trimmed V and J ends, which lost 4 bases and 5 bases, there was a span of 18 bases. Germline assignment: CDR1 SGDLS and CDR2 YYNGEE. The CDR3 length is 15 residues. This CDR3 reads CASSSLVDPGTEAFF. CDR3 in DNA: TGTGCCAGCAGCTCATTGGTCGACCCGGGGACTGAAGCTTTCTTT.

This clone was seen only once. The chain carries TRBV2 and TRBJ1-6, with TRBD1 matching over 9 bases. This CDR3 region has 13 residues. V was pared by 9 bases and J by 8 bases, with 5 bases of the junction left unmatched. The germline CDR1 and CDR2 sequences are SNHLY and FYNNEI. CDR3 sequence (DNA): TGTGCCAGTGCCGGGACAGGGCATTCACCCCTCCACTTT. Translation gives CASAGTGHSPLHF.

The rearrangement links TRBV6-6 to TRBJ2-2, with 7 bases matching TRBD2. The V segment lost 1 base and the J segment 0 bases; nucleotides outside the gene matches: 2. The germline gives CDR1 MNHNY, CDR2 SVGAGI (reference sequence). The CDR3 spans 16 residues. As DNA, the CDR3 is TGTGCCAGCAGTTACTGGGGGGGGGCGAACACCGGGGAGCTGTTTTTT. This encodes CASSYWGGANTGELFF.

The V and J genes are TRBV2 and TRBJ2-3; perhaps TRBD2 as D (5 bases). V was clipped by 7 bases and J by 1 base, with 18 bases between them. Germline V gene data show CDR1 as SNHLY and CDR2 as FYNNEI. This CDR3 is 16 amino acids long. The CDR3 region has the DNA TGTGCCAGCACTCCCTCAGCGATGGGAGGCACAGATACGCAGTATTTT. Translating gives CASTPSAMGGTDTQYF.

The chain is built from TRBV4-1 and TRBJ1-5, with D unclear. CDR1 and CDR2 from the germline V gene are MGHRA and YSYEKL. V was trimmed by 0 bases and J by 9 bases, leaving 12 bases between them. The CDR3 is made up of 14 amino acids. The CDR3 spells CASSQDLSGRPQHF. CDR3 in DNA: TGCGCCAGCAGCCAAGATTTGTCCGGTCGGCCCCAGCATTTT.

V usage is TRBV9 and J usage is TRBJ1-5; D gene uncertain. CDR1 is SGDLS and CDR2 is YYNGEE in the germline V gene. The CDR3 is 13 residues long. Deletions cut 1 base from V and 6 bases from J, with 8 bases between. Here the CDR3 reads CASSVTLSQPQHF. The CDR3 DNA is TGTGCCAGCAGCGTAACTCTAAGTCAGCCCCAGCATTTT.

DNA of the CDR3: TGTGCCAGCAGCCGTACAGGGGGATCAGGCTACACCTTC. Its translation is CASSRTGGSGYTF. V and J are TRBV12-3 or TRBV12-4 and TRBJ1-2; the match to TRBD1 covers 8 bases. The CDR3 consists of 13 residues. The V segment lost 6 bases and the J segment 8 bases; nucleotides outside the gene matches: 8.

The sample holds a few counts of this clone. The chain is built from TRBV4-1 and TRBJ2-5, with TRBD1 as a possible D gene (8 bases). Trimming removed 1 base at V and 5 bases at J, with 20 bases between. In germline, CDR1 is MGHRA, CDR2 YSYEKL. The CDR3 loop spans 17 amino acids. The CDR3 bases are TGCGCCAGCAGCCAAGCAACAACAGGGGGAGGGCGGGAGACCCAGTACTTC. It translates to CASSQATTGGGRETQYF.

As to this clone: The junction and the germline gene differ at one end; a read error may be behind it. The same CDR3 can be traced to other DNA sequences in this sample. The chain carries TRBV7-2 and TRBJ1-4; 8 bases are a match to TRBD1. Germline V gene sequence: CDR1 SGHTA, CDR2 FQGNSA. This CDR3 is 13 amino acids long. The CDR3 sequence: CASSGQGSEKLFF. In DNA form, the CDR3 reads TGTGCCAGCAGCGGACAGGGTAGTGAAAAACTATTTTTT.

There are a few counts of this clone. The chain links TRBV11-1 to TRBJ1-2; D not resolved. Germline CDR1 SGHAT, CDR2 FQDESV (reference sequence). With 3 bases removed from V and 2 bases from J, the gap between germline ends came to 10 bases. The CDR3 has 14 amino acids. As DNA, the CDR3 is TGTGCCAGCAGCTTCGGACTGACAAACTATGGCTACACCTTC. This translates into CASSFGLTNYGYTF.

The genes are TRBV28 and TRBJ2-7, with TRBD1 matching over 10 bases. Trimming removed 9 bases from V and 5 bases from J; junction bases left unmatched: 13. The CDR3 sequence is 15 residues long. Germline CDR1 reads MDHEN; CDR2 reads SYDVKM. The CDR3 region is CASLSPGQGRNEQYF. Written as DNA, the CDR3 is TGTGCCAGTCTTTCTCCGGGACAGGGGAGGAACGAGCAGTACTTC.

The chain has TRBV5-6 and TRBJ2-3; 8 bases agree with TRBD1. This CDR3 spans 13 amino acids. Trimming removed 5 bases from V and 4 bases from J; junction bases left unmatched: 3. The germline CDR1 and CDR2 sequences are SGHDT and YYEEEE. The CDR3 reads CASRGQAADTQYF. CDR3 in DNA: TGTGCCAGCAGGGGACAGGCGGCAGATACGCAGTATTTT.

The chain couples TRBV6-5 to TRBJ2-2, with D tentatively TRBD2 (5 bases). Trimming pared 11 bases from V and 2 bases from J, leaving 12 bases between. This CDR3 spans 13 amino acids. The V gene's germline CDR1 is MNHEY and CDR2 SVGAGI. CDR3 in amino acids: CAARAFNTGELFF. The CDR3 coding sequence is TGTGCCGCGAGGGCTTTTAACACCGGGGAGCTGTTTTTT.

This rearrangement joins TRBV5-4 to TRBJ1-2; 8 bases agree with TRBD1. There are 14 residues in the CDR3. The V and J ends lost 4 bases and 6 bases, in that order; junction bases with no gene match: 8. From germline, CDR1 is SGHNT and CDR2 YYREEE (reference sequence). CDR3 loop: CASSTGQGFNGYTF. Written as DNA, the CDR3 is TGTGCCAGCAGCACCGGACAGGGTTTTAATGGCTACACCTTC.

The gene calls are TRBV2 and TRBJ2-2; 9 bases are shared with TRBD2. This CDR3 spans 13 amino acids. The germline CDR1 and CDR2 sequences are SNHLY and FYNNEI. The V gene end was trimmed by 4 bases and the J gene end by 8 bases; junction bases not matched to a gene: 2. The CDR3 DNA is TGTGCCAGCAGTGCTAGCGGGGAGGGGGAGCTGTTTTTT. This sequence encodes CASSASGEGELFF.

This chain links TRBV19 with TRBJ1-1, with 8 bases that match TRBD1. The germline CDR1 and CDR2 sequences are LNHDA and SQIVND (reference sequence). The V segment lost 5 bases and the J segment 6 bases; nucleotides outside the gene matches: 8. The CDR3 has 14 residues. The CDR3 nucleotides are TGTGCCAGTAGTTGGGACAGGCAGGGGGCTGAAGCTTTCTTT. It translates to CASSWDRQGAEAFF.

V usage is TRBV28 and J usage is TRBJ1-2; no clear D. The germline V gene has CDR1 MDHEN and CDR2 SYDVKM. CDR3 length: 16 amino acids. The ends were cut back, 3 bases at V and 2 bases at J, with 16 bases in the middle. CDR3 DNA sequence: TGTGCCAGCAGTTTTTCGAGAGGGAGCGGAAACTATGGCTACACCTTC. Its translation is CASSFSRGSGNYGYTF.